The 14 T cell receptor beta chains below all came from one sample that was sequenced in a study of OX40 agonist ivuxolimab in advanced cancers. Sequenced by immunoSEQ multiplex PCR; TCRdb stores in-frame clones only, minus some. The sample holds about 84,000 clones, over 80% seen once. Source: CD4+ or CD8+ T cells sorted from blood, taken in a trial of the OX40 agonist ivuxolimab. These receptors originate from an adult with an advanced solid tumor such as melanoma, head and neck, liver or kidney cancer.

The V gene is TRBV28, the J gene TRBJ2-1; TRBD1 matches at 9 bases. V was pared by 8 bases and J by 9 bases, with 14 bases of the junction left unmatched. Germline assignment: CDR1 MDHEN and CDR2 SYDVKM. The CDR3 covers 15 residues. The CDR3 is CASSTEGTGLAEQFF. CDR3 nucleotides: TGTGCCAGCTCTACGGAAGGGACAGGGTTGGCTGAGCAGTTCTTC.

V gene TRBV10-3 combines with J gene TRBJ2-2, with 7 bases aligning to TRBD1. This CDR3 contains 14 residues. Germline V gives CDR1 ENHRY, CDR2 SYGVKD. J was trimmed by 1 base and V by 7 bases; bases with no gene match: 3. The CDR3 here is CAIKRTGNTGELFF. CDR3 bases: TGTGCCATCAAAAGGACAGGGAACACCGGGGAGCTGTTTTTT.

The genes are TRBV9 and TRBJ2-2; 8 bases are shared with TRBD2. Looked up from germline, CDR1 is SGDLS and CDR2 is YYNGEE. V lost 4 bases to trimming and J lost 4 bases; unmatched junction nucleotides: 6. This CDR3 has 15 amino acids. This chain's CDR3 is CASSLSGDVTGELFF. Here the CDR3 DNA reads TGTGCCAGCAGCCTTAGCGGGGACGTCACCGGGGAGCTGTTTTTT.

V is TRBV10-3 and J is TRBJ1-4, with a tentative D call TRBD1 (5 bases). Germline lookup yields CDR1 ENHRY and CDR2 SYGVKD. V lost 7 bases and J 8 bases, leaving 11 bases between the germline ends. The CDR3 sequence is 12 residues long. The CDR3 bases are TGTGCCATCATCGGGACCCACGAAAAACTGTTTTTT. The encoded protein is CAIIGTHEKLFF.

The genes are TRBV27 and TRBJ1-5; D is ambiguous. V lost 2 bases and J 0 bases, leaving 5 bases between the germline ends. Germline CDR1 and CDR2: MNHEY and SMNVEV (reference sequence). The CDR3 has 14 residues. The CDR3 reads CASSLPYSNQPQHF. In nucleotides, the CDR3 is TGTGCCAGCAGTTTACCTTATAGCAATCAGCCCCAGCATTTT.

The rearrangement joins TRBV9 to TRBJ2-5, with TRBD1 matching over 7 bases. The CDR3 length is 16 residues. The germline CDR1 and CDR2 sequences are SGDLS and YYNGEE. V dropped 2 bases and J dropped 5; count of bases not matched to a gene: 12. The CDR3 DNA follows: TGTGCCAGCAGCGTGCCCCCGACAGGGTTTACGGAGACCCAGTACTTC. The encoded protein is CASSVPPTGFTETQYF.

This sequence joins TRBV10-2 and TRBJ1-5; 7 bases map to TRBD1. The germline V gene encodes CDR1 WSHSY and CDR2 SAAADI. The CDR3 totals 16 residues. V was clipped by 3 bases and J by 2 bases; unmatched bases: 7. This chain's CDR3 is CASSDRDRGGNQPQHF. The DNA for the CDR3 is TGCGCCAGCAGTGACCGGGACAGAGGGGGCAATCAGCCCCAGCATTTT.

This clone has a single count. J is TRBJ2-5 and V is TRBV18, with D perhaps TRBD1 or TRBD2 (6 bases each). Trimming pared 2 bases from V and 5 bases from J, leaving 21 bases between. The CDR3 totals 17 residues. Per germline, CDR1 KGHSH and CDR2 LQKENI. The CDR3 protein is CASSPGGGVRFRETQYF. The CDR3 nucleotides are TGTGCCAGCTCACCAGGAGGGGGTGTGCGCTTTCGGGAGACCCAGTACTTC.

The chain links TRBV6-1 to TRBJ2-2; D is perhaps TRBD2 (6 bases). Germline V gene data show CDR1 as MNHNS and CDR2 as SASEGT. CDR3 length equals 14 residues. Trimming took off 7 bases at V and 7 bases at J, with 16 bases between the two ends. CDR3 loop: CASTFGGIVGELFF. The CDR3 region has the DNA TGTGCCAGCACATTCGGGGGTATCGTCGGGGAGCTGTTTTTT.

The chain combines TRBV12-2 with TRBJ1-5. TRBV12-2 is an annotated pseudogene. CDR3 length: 18 residues. The DNA for the CDR3 is TGTGCAAGTCGCTTAGCGCATAGGTTCTCTACAAGCAATCAGCCCCAGCATTTT. Translating gives CASRLAHRFSTSNQPQHF.

On this clone: A read error may produce the germline difference seen at one junction end. This chain uses TRBV28 with TRBJ2-5; D may be TRBD2 (5 bases). Germline-derived CDR1 and CDR2 are MDHEN and SYDVKM. This CDR3 has 13 residues. CDR3 bases: TGTGCCAGCAGCGGAGGTCCCATGACCGGTACGGACTTC. This gives the protein CASSGGPMTGTDF.

The chain couples TRBV28 to TRBJ2-1, with 14 bases matching TRBD2. The V gene's germline CDR1 is MDHEN and CDR2 SYDVKM. The CDR3 runs to 14 residues. V lost 6 bases, J lost 5 bases, and 0 bases stayed unmatched. DNA of the CDR3: TGTGCCAGCAGGGGACTAGCGGGAGACAATGAGCAGTTCTTC. This gives the protein CASRGLAGDNEQFF.

This chain links TRBV10-3 with TRBJ2-1; 14 positions agree with TRBD2. CDR1 and CDR2 (germline): ENHRY, SYGVKD. After removal of 5 bases from V and 2 bases from J, the junction contained 11 bases not matched to a gene. The CDR3 runs 19 residues. The CDR3 reads CAISPTGLAGGNTYNEQFF. The CDR3 bases are TGTGCCATCAGTCCTACCGGACTAGCGGGGGGAAACACCTACAATGAGCAGTTCTTC.

The genes are TRBV19 and TRBJ1-1; D is undetermined. V was trimmed by 5 bases and J by 5 bases, leaving 12 bases between them. Germline CDR1 is LNHDA and CDR2 is SQIVND (reference sequence). The CDR3 length is 13 residues. This CDR3 is CASSARVVTEAFF. The DNA for the CDR3 is TGTGCCAGTAGTGCTAGGGTCGTGACTGAAGCTTTCTTT.